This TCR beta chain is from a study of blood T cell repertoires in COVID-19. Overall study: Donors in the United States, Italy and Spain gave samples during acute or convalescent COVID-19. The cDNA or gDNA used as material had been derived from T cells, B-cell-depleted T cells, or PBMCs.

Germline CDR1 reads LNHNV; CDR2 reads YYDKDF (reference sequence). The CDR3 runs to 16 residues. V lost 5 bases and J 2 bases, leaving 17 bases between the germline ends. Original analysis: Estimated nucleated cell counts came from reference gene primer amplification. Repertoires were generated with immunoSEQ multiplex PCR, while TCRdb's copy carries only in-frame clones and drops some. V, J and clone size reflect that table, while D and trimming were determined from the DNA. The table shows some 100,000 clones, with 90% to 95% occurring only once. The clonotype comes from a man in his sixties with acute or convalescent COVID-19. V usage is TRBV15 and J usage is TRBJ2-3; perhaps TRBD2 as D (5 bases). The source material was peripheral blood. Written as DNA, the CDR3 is TGTGCCACCAGCCTAAGCGGCGCACCAACCACAGATACGCAGTATTTT. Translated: CATSLSGAPTTDTQYF.